These T cell receptor beta chains were read from a single sample in a study of human T cells and chemical hapten exposure. One entry per CDR3 protein, called by TCRdb with MiXCR from the RACE reads. The data hold about 82,000 distinct CDR3 sequences, with 6.5% to 8% observed a single time. This material consisted of whole blood, taken in connection with sensitization to the hapten diphenylcyclopropenone (DPC). These receptors all come from a woman aged 25 to 39 with alopecia areata. Some clones in this sample may be carry-over from other donors' samples. The CDR3 runs from the conserved cysteine through the conserved F or W. The order of the fields is V gene, D gene, clone size, J gene, CDR3 protein, CDR3 DNA. The D gene is left open where the match is weak. Clone size, where shown, is once, few, many, or a class for clones that have expanded.

v_call: TRBV2; d_call: TRBD1; clone_size: many; j_call: TRBJ1-4; cdr3_aa: CATRQGAREKLFF; cdr3_nt: TGTGCCACCCGACAGGGGGCGCGTGAAAAACTGTTTTTT
v_call: TRBV19; d_call: NA; clone_size: NA; j_call: TRBJ1-2; cdr3_aa: CASSNAGTHYGYTF; cdr3_nt: TGTGCCAGTAGTAACGCCGGGACGCACTATGGCTACACCTTC
v_call: TRBV10-3; d_call: TRBD1; clone_size: many; j_call: TRBJ1-5; cdr3_aa: CAINQDRDIQPQHF; cdr3_nt: TGTGCCATCAATCAGGACAGGGATATTCAGCCCCAGCATTTT
v_call: TRBV29-1; d_call: NA; clone_size: many; j_call: TRBJ2-5; cdr3_aa: CSVVDRYQETQYF; cdr3_nt: TGCAGCGTTGTAGACAGGTACCAAGAGACCCAGTACTTC
v_call: TRBV25-1; d_call: NA; clone_size: many; j_call: TRBJ2-3; cdr3_aa: CASSEFTASHSDTQYF; cdr3_nt: TGTGCCAGCAGTGAATTCACAGCTTCTCACAGCGATACGCAGTATTTT
v_call: TRBV10-3; d_call: NA; clone_size: many; j_call: TRBJ1-5; cdr3_aa: CAIQNRDDQPQHF; cdr3_nt: TGTGCCATCCAAAACAGGGATGATCAGCCCCAGCATTTT
v_call: TRBV7-9; d_call: NA; clone_size: few; j_call: TRBJ2-4; cdr3_aa: CASSPQNIQYF; cdr3_nt: TGTGCCAGCAGCCCACAAAACATTCAGTACTTC
v_call: TRBV7-6; d_call: TRBD1; clone_size: many; j_call: TRBJ2-7; cdr3_aa: CASSLEEGARDEQYF; cdr3_nt: TGTGCCAGCAGCTTGGAAGAGGGGGCGCGGGACGAGCAGTACTTC
v_call: TRBV6-5; d_call: NA; clone_size: many; j_call: TRBJ2-5; cdr3_aa: CASSYSRPGRETQYF; cdr3_nt: TGTGCCAGCAGTTACTCTCGTCCAGGGCGGGAGACCCAGTACTTC
v_call: TRBV5-5; d_call: NA; clone_size: NA; j_call: TRBJ2-1; cdr3_aa: CASSLWGSSYNEQFF; cdr3_nt: TGTGCCAGCAGCTTGTGGGGCAGCTCCTACAATGAGCAGTTCTTC
v_call: TRBV3-1; d_call: NA; clone_size: many; j_call: TRBJ2-3; cdr3_aa: CASSTHTDTQYF; cdr3_nt: TGTGCCAGCAGCACACACACAGATACGCAGTATTTT
v_call: TRBV5-1; d_call: TRBD1; clone_size: few; j_call: TRBJ1-1; cdr3_aa: CASSLGAGGLNTEAFF; cdr3_nt: TGCGCCAGCAGCCTTGGGGCAGGGGGCTTGAACACTGAAGCTTTCTTT
v_call: TRBV5-4; d_call: NA; clone_size: many; j_call: TRBJ1-2; cdr3_aa: CASSLGRGNYGYTF; cdr3_nt: TGTGCCAGCAGCTTGGGCAGGGGAAACTATGGCTACACCTTC
v_call: TRBV12-3/TRBV12-4; d_call: TRBD1; clone_size: few; j_call: TRBJ1-2; cdr3_aa: CASSPQDRVYGYTF; cdr3_nt: TGTGCCAGCAGTCCCCAGGACAGGGTCTATGGCTACACCTTC
v_call: TRBV20-1; d_call: NA; clone_size: many; j_call: TRBJ2-7; cdr3_aa: CSASWGRGKDEQYF; cdr3_nt: TGCAGTGCTAGTTGGGGGCGGGGGAAAGACGAGCAGTACTTC
v_call: TRBV5-1; d_call: TRBD1; clone_size: NA; j_call: TRBJ1-1; cdr3_aa: CASSRTGVRTEAFF; cdr3_nt: TGCGCCAGCAGCCGGACAGGGGTTCGGACTGAAGCTTTCTTT
v_call: TRBV29-1; d_call: NA; clone_size: many; j_call: TRBJ2-7; cdr3_aa: CSVKGQAYYEQYF; cdr3_nt: TGCAGCGTGAAGGGACAAGCCTACTACGAGCAGTACTTC
v_call: TRBV27; d_call: NA; clone_size: many; j_call: TRBJ1-2; cdr3_aa: CASSLSAGAIDGYTF; cdr3_nt: TGTGCCAGCAGTTTATCTGCAGGGGCCATTGATGGCTACACCTTC
v_call: TRBV12-3/TRBV12-4; d_call: TRBD1; clone_size: many; j_call: TRBJ1-1; cdr3_aa: CASSQIQGAGAFF; cdr3_nt: TGTGCCAGCAGTCAGATTCAGGGGGCTGGAGCTTTCTTT
v_call: TRBV5-4; d_call: TRBD1; clone_size: many; j_call: TRBJ2-1; cdr3_aa: CASSKPGQQNEQFF; cdr3_nt: TGTGCCAGCAGCAAACCGGGACAGCAGAATGAGCAGTTCTTC
v_call: TRBV5-5; d_call: TRBD1; clone_size: many; j_call: TRBJ1-4; cdr3_aa: CASSSGQLNEKLFF; cdr3_nt: TGTGCCAGCAGCTCGGGACAGCTTAATGAAAAACTGTTTTTT
v_call: TRBV20-1; d_call: TRBD2; clone_size: NA; j_call: TRBJ2-2; cdr3_aa: CSALGLAGGNANTGELFF; cdr3_nt: TGCAGTGCCCTGGGACTAGCGGGGGGGAACGCGAACACCGGGGAGCTGTTTTTT
v_call: TRBV20-1; d_call: NA; clone_size: NA; j_call: TRBJ1-1; cdr3_aa: CSARESGVWGTEAFF; cdr3_nt: TGCAGTGCTAGAGAGTCAGGGGTCTGGGGAACTGAAGCTTTCTTT
v_call: TRBV7-2; d_call: NA; clone_size: NA; j_call: TRBJ1-5; cdr3_aa: CASSLNWDWQPQHF; cdr3_nt: TGTGCCAGCAGCTTAAACTGGGATTGGCAGCCCCAGCATTTT
v_call: TRBV10-3; d_call: TRBD1; clone_size: many; j_call: TRBJ2-7; cdr3_aa: CAINPGQNTYEQYF; cdr3_nt: TGTGCCATCAACCCGGGACAGAACACCTACGAGCAGTACTTC
v_call: TRBV12-3/TRBV12-4; d_call: NA; clone_size: few; j_call: TRBJ1-5; cdr3_aa: CASSSDGNQPQNF; cdr3_nt: TGTGCCAGCAGTTCGGACGGGAATCAGCCCCAGAATTTT
v_call: TRBV12-3/TRBV12-4; d_call: TRBD1; clone_size: many; j_call: TRBJ1-1; cdr3_aa: CASTGGQGNTEAFF; cdr3_nt: TGTGCCAGCACCGGGGGACAGGGGAACACTGAAGCTTTCTTT
v_call: TRBV7-2; d_call: NA; clone_size: many; j_call: TRBJ2-1; cdr3_aa: CASSSRNSGGEQFF; cdr3_nt: TGTGCCAGCAGCTCCCGAAATTCCGGCGGGGAGCAGTTCTTC
v_call: TRBV12-3/TRBV12-4; d_call: NA; clone_size: few; j_call: TRBJ1-3; cdr3_aa: CASSPLTANTIYF; cdr3_nt: TGTGCCAGCAGTCCCTTGACGGCAAACACCATATATTTT
v_call: TRBV7-9; d_call: TRBD1; clone_size: NA; j_call: TRBJ1-4; cdr3_aa: CASSFGQGIGEKLFF; cdr3_nt: TGTGCCAGCAGCTTCGGACAGGGAATAGGTGAAAAACTGTTTTTT